The 7 T cell receptor beta chains below were found in one sample sequenced in a study of patients and donors after allogeneic stem cell transplantation (dated by TCRdb to the early 2020s). The library was built by means of RT-PCR. The instrument was a NextSeq 550. In-frame beta chains were kept once TCRdb had trimmed the public reads at Q25 with fastp and called clones with MiXCR. Entries are consolidated by CDR3 protein sequence, retaining the most common genes and DNA. The sample contains roughly 940,000 distinct CDR3 sequences, about 20% of them found a single time. The ten largest clones capture roughly 6.4% of the sample. Sequences were obtained from blood, either unsorted or a sorted T cell fraction (not recorded which). All receptors derive from a human donor who was either an allogeneic HSCT recipient or a stem cell or donor lymphocyte infusion donor (not recorded which). It is not recorded whose cells these are; they may come from a transplant donor.

This clonotype was seen only a few times. The chain combines TRBV7-2 with TRBJ2-7, with D possibly matching TRBD1 (5 bases). The CDR3 loop spans 14 amino acids. Germline V CDR1 and CDR2: SGHTA, FQGNSA. Between the trimmed V and J ends, which lost 5 bases and 5 bases, there was a span of 16 bases. The CDR3 reads CASSADSAKDEQYF. In DNA, the CDR3 is TGTGCCAGCAGCGCAGACAGCGCTAAAGACGAGCAGTACTTC.

In this sample, this clonotype turned up a few times. The chain couples TRBV4-1 to TRBJ2-7, with a possible D match to TRBD1 (6 bases). CDR3 length: 14 amino acids. Trimming stripped 5 bases from V and 3 bases from J, with 14 bases between. Germline loops: CDR1 MGHRA, CDR2 YSYEKL. For the CDR3, the DNA is TGCGCCAGCAGCTACAGGGAACCGTACTACGAGCAGTACTTC. Translated: CASSYREPYYEQYF.

A few counts support this clonotype. The gene calls are TRBV5-1 and TRBJ1-1, with D unresolved. V was pared by 4 bases and J by 5 bases, with 27 bases between. Germline CDR1 and CDR2: SGHRS and YFSETQ. This CDR3 is 18 amino acids long. The CDR3 nucleotides read TGCGCCAGCAGCCTCACTGACCGGGCACAGAAAGGGAGAACTGAAGCTTTCTTT. This translates into CASSLTDRAQKGRTEAFF.

This clonotype was detected a few times. This rearrangement joins TRBV12-3 or TRBV12-4 to TRBJ2-4; 9 nucleotides agree with TRBD1. The CDR3 loop spans 14 amino acids. J lost 8 bases, V lost 5 bases, and 7 bases had no gene match. Here the CDR3 DNA reads TGTGCCAGCAGTCAGGGGACAGGGACGGACATTCAGTACTTC. Translation gives CASSQGTGTDIQYF.

This chain connects TRBV24-1 to TRBJ2-1; 9 nucleotides agree with TRBD1. CDR1 and CDR2 (germline): KGHDR, SFDVKD. J lost 4 bases, V lost 1 base, and 10 bases had no gene match. The CDR3 is 18 residues long. The CDR3 DNA sequence: TGTGCCACCAGTGATTTCCAATCGGACAGGGGAAGGTACAATGAGCAGTTCTTC. Residues: CATSDFQSDRGRYNEQFF.

The gene calls are TRBV5-1 and TRBJ2-7; TRBD2 matches at 12 bases. J gave up 6 bases and V 5 bases, and 9 bases lay outside the gene matches. The CDR3 runs to 15 residues. Germline V gene sequence: CDR1 SGHRS, CDR2 YFSETQ. For the CDR3, the DNA is TGCGCCAGCAGATCGGGACTAGCGGGTCGGGGCGAGCAGTACTTC. As protein: CASRSGLAGRGEQYF.

The J gene is TRBJ2-7, the V gene TRBV5-1; 9 positions match TRBD1. The CDR3 sequence is 18 residues long. Looked up from germline, CDR1 is SGHRS and CDR2 is YFSETQ. Losses at the gene ends were 0 bases for V and 9 bases for J; bases not matched to a gene: 19. CDR3: CASSLVPLGTGSRGGQYF. DNA for the CDR3: TGCGCCAGCAGCTTGGTCCCCCTCGGGACAGGGAGCAGAGGGGGGCAGTACTTC.